This paragraph reports one TCR beta chain. TCRdb re-called the 5' RACE reads through MiXCR, storing one row per CDR3 protein. The sample lists 250,000 to 400,000 distinct CDR3 sequences; approximately 4% were seen once. This entry belongs to a study of T cells after yellow fever vaccination. The V end was cut by 5 bases, the J end by 4 bases, with 20 bases between. The CDR3 runs 16 residues. The germline V gene encodes CDR1 SGHAT and CDR2 FQDESV (reference sequence). Sequenced material: PBMCs, taken 15 days after the yellow fever booster vaccination. The genes are TRBV11-1 and TRBJ2-5; D is possibly TRBD2 (6 bases). The source is a man aged 18 to 30 who received the YFV17D yellow fever vaccine. CDR3 region: CASSILVGLGGETQYF. CDR3 in DNA: TGTGCCAGCAGCATCCTAGTCGGTCTGGGAGGAGAGACCCAGTACTTC.